The source of this TCR beta chain is a study of blood T cell repertoires in COVID-19 (dated by TCRdb to the early 2020s). Study-wide context: Samples covering the acute and convalescent phases of COVID-19 were provided by collaborators in the United States, Italy and Spain. Where available, HLA class I and class II types were taken from metadata supplied by the sample provider and were not determined by assay-based typing. The material from the prospective study consisted of cDNA or gDNA derived from T cells, B-cell-depleted T cells, or PBMCs. A de-identified subject ID, COVID-19 status, age in years and sex were almost always included in the sample metadata. The repertoires were released in a freely available public database intended as a resource for research on the immune response to SARS-CoV-2. Deeply sampled blood TCRbeta repertoires from subjects exposed to, actively infected with, or recovered from COVID-19 were included in the dataset. Samples were obtained from the ongoing ImmuneRACE study (first 160 participants) and from 1,254 subjects provided by 6 global collaborators.

The collaborating institutions used their own protocols to collect whole blood in K2EDTA tubes. For TCRbeta analysis, collaborators shipped samples as frozen whole blood, isolated PBMCs, or DNA extracted from either of those sample types. V loses 6 bases at its end and J loses 1 base; junction bases beyond the gene matches: 4. The CDR3, from cysteine to phenylalanine, totals 16 residues. Only the CDR3 DNA is retained, 48 bases long and in frame from the first base. CDR1 SNHLY and CDR2 FYNNEI are derived from the germline V gene. Comments on this clone: What antigen it recognizes has not been identified. It has no much larger one-base neighbor in the sample; base qualities were not kept.

The immunoSEQ Assay, a bias-controlled multiplex PCR, was used to amplify TCRbeta CDR3 regions from genomic DNA. As for the original processing: Nucleated cell counts per sample were estimated from amplification of reference gene primers within the assay. To quantify the absolute abundance of each unique TCRbeta CDR3 rearrangement, sequence reads were collapsed and filtered. For each sample, productive Simpson clonality was calculated as the square root of Simpson's diversity index across productive rearrangements. Not all clones reach the TCRdb copy of this immuneACCESS table, which keeps in-frame sequences only. Checked studies attribute under half of the gap to unresolved V genes and leave the rest unexplained. V and J calls and clone size are copied from that table; D and trimming were computed from the DNA. The sample profile shows 150,000 to 200,000 clones; 70% to 90% of them were found once. The leading ten clones occupy 2.5% to 3.5% of the sample.

What the study reported, not specific to this receptor: The quantity of clinical and demographic metadata differed by source and by participant and was supplied without curation.

The clonotype comes from a man aged 35 to 55 with active or convalescent COVID-19. The chain employs TRBV2 and TRBJ2-6; 9 bases in the middle match TRBD1. Sequencing was carried out using peripheral blood. The CDR3 region reads CASSYDRGSGANVLTF. The nucleotide sequence reads TGTGCCAGCAGCTACGACAGGGGGTCTGGGGCCAACGTCCTGACTTTC.